This TCR beta chain was sequenced during a study of vaccination effects on CD4 cells after COVID-19. Study as a whole: The second dose preceded post-vaccine samples by a median of 72 days.

Note on this clone: What it recognizes is unknown.

Viral peptide pools were used in the ViraFEST assay to expand antigen-specific CD4+ T cells, and sequencing came afterward. Culture proceeded for more than nine days, and CD4+ T cells were then isolated. Participants completed two doses of the BNT162b2 or mRNA-1273 vaccine. The vaccine recipients had no prior SARS-CoV-2 infection, with negative nucleocapsid antibodies. Peptides at 10 ug/ml and IL-2 at around 9.3 IU/ml were added to a few million PBMC per well. Germline lookup yields CDR1 SGHTS and CDR2 YDEGEE. The CDR3 sequence is 14 residues long. Trimming stripped 2 bases from V and 1 base from J, with 8 bases between. Sequencing was performed with immunoSEQ multiplex PCR; in TCRdb, only in-frame clones are kept and a portion is missing. This table has under 80,000 clones, roughly 80% appearing once.

The genes are TRBV5-8 and TRBJ2-3, with D maybe TRBD1 (5 bases). The sequencing here drew on CD4+ T cells from PBMCs cultured with HCoV-OC43 spike peptides, taken after COVID-19 vaccination. Sample subset: HCoV-OC43 spike overlapping peptide pool stimulation. The source of this sequence is a human donor who received a COVID-19 vaccine. CDR3 in amino acids: CASSFSRGTDTQYF. CDR3 nucleotides: TGTGCCAGCAGCTTCTCCAGGGGCACAGATACGCAGTATTTT.